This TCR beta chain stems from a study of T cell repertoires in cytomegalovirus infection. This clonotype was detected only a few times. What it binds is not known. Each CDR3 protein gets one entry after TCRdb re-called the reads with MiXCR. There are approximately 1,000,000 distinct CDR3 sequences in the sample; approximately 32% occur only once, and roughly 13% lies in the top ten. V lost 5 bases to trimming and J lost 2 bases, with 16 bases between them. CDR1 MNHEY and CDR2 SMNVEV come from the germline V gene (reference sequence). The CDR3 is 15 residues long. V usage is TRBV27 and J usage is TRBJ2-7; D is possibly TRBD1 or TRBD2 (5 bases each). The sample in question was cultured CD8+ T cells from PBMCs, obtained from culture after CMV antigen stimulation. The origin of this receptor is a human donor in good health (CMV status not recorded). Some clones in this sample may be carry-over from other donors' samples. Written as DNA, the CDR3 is TGTGCCAGCAGTCCCCGAGGGGAGAAAACCTACGAGCAGTACGTC. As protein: CASSPRGEKTYEQYV.